This T cell receptor beta chain was documented in a study of T cell clonotyping in hematopoietic cell transplantation. Method: immunoSEQ multiplex PCR; TCRdb's copy keeps in-frame clones and lacks some. The profile shows 40,000 to 55,000 clones, 94% of them singletons. The source material was peripheral blood mononuclear cells. The clonotype comes from a woman aged 45-65 years in good health. Some clones in this sample may be carry-over from other donors' samples.

The CDR3 coding sequence is TGTGCCAGCAGCTTAGCGTTCGACTCTCCAGATACGCAGTATTTT. It translates to CASSLAFDSPDTQYF. The chain employs TRBV7-8 and TRBJ2-3; D call uncertain. This CDR3 contains 15 residues. Between the trimmed V and J ends, which lost 0 bases and 4 bases, there was a span of 11 bases. The germline gives CDR1 SGHVS, CDR2 FQNEAQ.